Listed below are T cell receptor beta chains from one sample, sequenced in a study of blood T cells in healthy people across ages. In TCRdb, the 5' RACE reads were re-called with MiXCR into one record per CDR3 protein. The sample carries around 650,000 distinct CDR3 sequences, about 32% recorded once. Material: blood. The receptors stem from a woman older than 75 in good health. CDR3s include the opening cysteine and the closing phenylalanine or tryptophan. A D gene is named only where the DNA matches it firmly. Where a row states a size, it is once, few, many or the class of an expanded clone; other rows omit it.

TRBV29-1	TRBJ2-7	TRBD1	many	TGCAGCGTTGGGACAGGGGGAATCACCTACGAGCAGTACTTC	CSVGTGGITYEQYF
TRBV24-1	TRBJ2-6	.	many	TGTGCCACCAGTCCGGGACGGACGCCGTCTGGGGCCAACGTCCTGACTTTC	CATSPGRTPSGANVLTF
TRBV20-1	TRBJ2-7	.	many	TGCAGTGCTAGCGGGACTGCTTTCGAGCAGTACTTC	CSASGTAFEQYF
TRBV6-6	TRBJ1-1	TRBD1	.	TGTGCCAGCAGTCCCCCGGACAGGGGACATACTGAAGCTTTCTTT	CASSPPDRGHTEAFF
TRBV5-1	TRBJ1-1	TRBD1	many	TGCGCCAGCAGCTTGGTTCTCGGGACAGGGGGTGAAGCTTTCTTT	CASSLVLGTGGEAFF
TRBV7-2	TRBJ2-5	TRBD1	few	TGTGCCAGCAGCAAGAATTCCGGGACAGGGGAAGAGACCCAGTACTTC	CASSKNSGTGEETQYF
TRBV20-1	TRBJ2-5	.	many	TGCAGTGCTTCGGGACCTCCTATGCAGACCCAGTACTTC	CSASGPPMQTQYF
TRBV29-1	TRBJ1-2	.	many	TGCAGCGTTGCAGGGGTGATTAACTATGGCTACACCTTC	CSVAGVINYGYTF
TRBV12-3/TRBV12-4	TRBJ1-2	.	.	TGTGCCAGCAGTTTCCTCGGCTATGGCTACACCTTC	CASSFLGYGYTF
TRBV5-1	TRBJ2-5	.	many	TGCGCCAGCGCAATGCGAACGGGGGCAGAAGAGACCCAGTACTTC	CASAMRTGAEETQYF
TRBV4-1	TRBJ2-3	TRBD2	many	TGCGCCAGCAGCCAAGCCCCCCTAGCGGGGGGGCAAGATACGCAGTATTTT	CASSQAPLAGGQDTQYF
TRBV7-2	TRBJ2-1	.	.	TGTGCCAGCAGCTCCATTGGGACCCATGGCGGAGAGCAGTTCTTC	CASSSIGTHGGEQFF
TRBV27	TRBJ1-1	TRBD1	.	TGTGCCAGCAGTTTATTTACAGGGGGAGAAGCTTTCTTT	CASSLFTGGEAFF
TRBV7-2	TRBJ1-2	.	many	TGTGCCAGCACCCCGGAGGGAGGCTATGGCTACACCTTC	CASTPEGGYGYTF
TRBV7-2	TRBJ2-1	TRBD2	few	TGTGCCAGCAGCTTATCCGGGAGGGCCGGAAATGAGCAGTTCTTC	CASSLSGRAGNEQFF
TRBV6-1	TRBJ1-6	TRBD1	.	TGTGCCAGCAGTAGGGCTCCGGGACAGGGAATTAATTCACCCCTCCACTTT	CASSRAPGQGINSPLHF
TRBV20-1	TRBJ1-5	.	.	TGCAGTGCACGACCCGGGGGACGCAATCAGCCCCAGCATTTT	CSARPGGRNQPQHF
TRBV7-9	TRBJ1-2	.	.	TGTGCCAGCAGGGGGGGGGGACCACATGGCTACACCTTC	CASRGGGPHGYTF
TRBV10-3	TRBJ2-7	TRBD1	.	TGTGCCATCAGTGAGTCTAGGACAGGGGTCTACGAGCAGTACTTC	CAISESRTGVYEQYF
TRBV14	TRBJ1-4	.	.	TGTGCCAGCAGCCTTCTTAAAGGCGGTTCGCATGAAAAACTGTTTTTT	CASSLLKGGSHEKLFF
TRBV7-2	TRBJ1-6	.	.	TGTGCCAGCAGCTTAGGCAGGAAACTTAATTCACCCCTCCACTTT	CASSLGRKLNSPLHF
TRBV7-6	TRBJ2-1	TRBD2	.	TGTGCCAGCAGCCAAGATGGGACTAGCGGGGGGTACAATGAGCAGTTCTTC	CASSQDGTSGGYNEQFF
TRBV5-1	TRBJ2-1	TRBD2	many	TGCGCCAGCAGCCCCCCCCTCAGCGGGGGGTACAATGAGCAGTTCTTC	CASSPPLSGGYNEQFF
TRBV12-3/TRBV12-4	TRBJ2-5	TRBD2	.	TGTGCCAGCAGTTTAGGGCGAACCGCGGGGGGCGAGGGACGTTCCTACTTC	CASSLGRTAGGEGRSYF
TRBV29-1	TRBJ2-5	.	.	TGCAGCGTTGATGTGGGGGAGACCCAGTACTTC	CSVDVGETQYF
TRBV4-1	TRBJ2-7	TRBD1	many	TGCGCCAGCAGCCCAGGAACAGGGGGCTATCGAGGGTACGAGCAGTACTTC	CASSPGTGGYRGYEQYF
TRBV6-1	TRBJ2-5	TRBD1	few	TGTGCCAGCACCCGAACTCGGACAGGAGCCAAATACAATGAGCAGTACTTC	CASTRTRTGAKYNEQYF
TRBV20-1	TRBJ2-3	TRBD2	.	TGCGGTGCTACACTCTTGTCCGGGACTAGCGGTCCTTTCACAGATACGCAGTATTTT	CGATLLSGTSGPFTDTQYF
TRBV11-2	TRBJ2-5	TRBD2	many	TGTGCCAGCAGCTGGACTAGCGGGTACCAAGAGACCCAGTACTTC	CASSWTSGYQETQYF
TRBV6-2/TRBV6-3	TRBJ1-6	TRBD1	few	TGTGCCAGCAGTCCGGGACAGGGCACTTTGGGGAATTCACCCCTCCACTTT	CASSPGQGTLGNSPLHF
TRBV20-1	TRBJ2-1	TRBD2	once	TGCAGTGCTAGACGCCTAGCGGCCTACAATGAGCAGTTCTTC	CSARRLAAYNEQFF
TRBV14	TRBJ1-1	.	once	TGTGCCAGCAGCCAAATCTGGGGTGTTACTGAAGCTTTCTTT	CASSQIWGVTEAFF
TRBV5-1	TRBJ2-5	.	.	TGCGCCAGCAGCTTGGCCTTGGAGTCCGGGACGAAAGAGACCCAGTACTTC	CASSLALESGTKETQYF
TRBV19	TRBJ2-1	.	.	TGTGCCAGTAGTATATCACAGGGAGATGAGCAGTTCTTC	CASSISQGDEQFF
TRBV7-8	TRBJ2-5	TRBD1	many	TGTGCCAGCAGCTTAGTGTCCTCCGGACAGGGGGTAGGGACCCAGTACTTC	CASSLVSSGQGVGTQYF
TRBV29-1	TRBJ2-1	.	once	TGCAGCGCTGACGGGGATAGCTCCTACAATGAGCAGTTCTTC	CSADGDSSYNEQFF
TRBV12-3/TRBV12-4	TRBJ1-2	TRBD1	many	TGTGCCAGCAGTTTAAGGACAGGCCATGGCTACACCTTC	CASSLRTGHGYTF
TRBV20-1	TRBJ2-4	.	many	TGCAGTGCGGAGCCCCGAGACAAAAACATTCAGTACTTC	CSAEPRDKNIQYF
TRBV9	TRBJ2-5	.	many	TGTGCCAGCAGCGTAGCACAGTCCGACTATCAGTACTTC	CASSVAQSDYQYF
TRBV7-2	TRBJ1-5	.	.	TGTGCCAGCAGCTCCGGTTTCCCGGGCAGCAATCAGCCCCAGCATTTT	CASSSGFPGSNQPQHF
TRBV20-1	TRBJ2-1	TRBD2	many	TGCAGTGCTAGGTGGCCGGGACTAGCGGGGGACTCCTACAATGAGCAGTTCTTC	CSARWPGLAGDSYNEQFF
TRBV30	TRBJ1-2	.	.	TGTGCCTGGAGGAACACCCCGTCCTATGGCTACACCTTC	CAWRNTPSYGYTF
TRBV20-1	TRBJ2-5	.	.	TGCAGTGCTAGAGATGACAAAGAGACCCAGTACTTC	CSARDDKETQYF
TRBV5-1	TRBJ2-7	TRBD2	.	TGCGCCAGCAGCGGAACTAGCGGGAGCTACGAGCAGTACTTC	CASSGTSGSYEQYF
TRBV25-1	TRBJ1-6	.	many	TGTGCCAGCAGTGAATATTCGGGCTCGGGGGATTCACCCCTCCACTTT	CASSEYSGSGDSPLHF
TRBV28	TRBJ1-2	.	.	TGTGCCAGCAGTCAAGCTCAGGGTTTTCATGGCTACACCTTC	CASSQAQGFHGYTF
TRBV10-3	TRBJ2-1	.	many	TGTGCCATCAGTGAGTCGGGGGCTAGCTCCTACAATGAGCAGTTCTTC	CAISESGASSYNEQFF
TRBV24-1	TRBJ2-3	.	.	TGTGCCACCAGTGACCTCTCCGGGACCCATACGCAGTATTTT	CATSDLSGTHTQYF
TRBV9	TRBJ2-1	TRBD2	many	TGTGCCAGCAGCGGTAGCGGGCGCCGGCCGTTCTTC	CASSGSGRRPFF
TRBV6-4	TRBJ2-7	.	.	TGTGCCAGCAACCAGGGGATCAACGAGCAGTACTTC	CASNQGINEQYF
TRBV4-1	TRBJ2-1	TRBD2	.	TGCGCCAGCAGCCATCTCATAGCGGGGACCTACAATGAGCAGTTCTTC	CASSHLIAGTYNEQFF
TRBV6-5	TRBJ1-6	TRBD1	.	TGTGCCAGCAGTTACGGTCGGGGACAGGGTAATTCACCCCTCCACTTT	CASSYGRGQGNSPLHF